These 9 T cell receptor beta chains were all obtained from the same sample, sequenced in a study of control samples from healthy donors and cancer patients. The protocol was immunoSEQ multiplex PCR, while the TCRdb copy is restricted to in-frame clones and leaves out a portion. The table records roughly 50,000 clones, just over 90% of them present only once. Sequenced material: PBMCs. These receptors all come from a young man with colorectal cancer.

This rearrangement joins TRBV25-1 to TRBJ1-1, with TRBD1 matching over 10 bases. From germline, CDR1 is MGHDK and CDR2 SYGVNS. This CDR3 region has 15 residues. V was clipped by 9 bases and J by 2 bases; unmatched bases: 9. The CDR3 nucleotides read TGTGCCAGTACAGGGGACAGGGGCCGAAACACTGAAGCTTTCTTT. Its protein product is CASTGDRGRNTEAFF.

The rearrangement uses TRBV6-5 and TRBJ2-2; perhaps TRBD1 as D (6 bases). Germline-derived CDR1 and CDR2 are MNHEY and SVGAGI. V was cut by 3 bases and J by 7 bases, with 18 bases left in between. The length of the CDR3 is 16 residues. CDR3: CASSYAGTLRGGELFF. The CDR3 DNA is TGTGCCAGCAGTTATGCCGGGACACTGAGGGGCGGGGAGCTGTTTTTT.

The chain uses TRBV7-2 and TRBJ2-3, with TRBD2 matching 7 bases. The germline gives CDR1 SGHTA, CDR2 FQGNSA. V lost 5 bases to trimming and J lost 2 bases; unmatched junction nucleotides: 4. The CDR3 has 14 amino acids. In DNA form, the CDR3 reads TGTGCCAGCAGCCCAGGACTAGTCACAGATACGCAGTATTTT. Amino acids: CASSPGLVTDTQYF.

The chain employs TRBV5-1 and TRBJ1-2; 9 bases fit TRBD1. Germline trimming cut 6 bases from V and 3 bases from J; bases unmatched to any gene: 6. CDR3 length: 14 residues. CDR1 and CDR2 from the germline V gene are SGHRS and YFSETQ. The CDR3 DNA reads TGCGCCAGCACCAAGGACAGGGGAGACTATGGCTACACCTTC. This encodes CASTKDRGDYGYTF.

The chain joins TRBV6-1 to TRBJ2-3; TRBD1 matches 9 bases. The CDR3 consists of 16 residues. V gave up 4 bases and J gave up 0 bases; unmatched junction bases: 5. CDR1 and CDR2 (germline): MNHNS, SASEGT. CDR3 bases: TGTGCCAGCAGTGGGCTACAGGGGGCGAGCACAGATACGCAGTATTTT. Encoded protein: CASSGLQGASTDTQYF.

The CDR3 coding sequence is TGTGCCATTGGCCGCAGGGGCGACACTGAAGCTTTCTTT. It yields the protein CAIGRRGDTEAFF. V usage is TRBV19 and J usage is TRBJ1-1, with D perhaps matching TRBD1 (6 bases). The germline V gene encodes CDR1 LNHDA and CDR2 SQIVND (reference sequence). The CDR3 contains 13 residues. V lost 10 bases to trimming and J lost 3 bases, with 15 bases between them.

The CDR3 nucleotides are TGTGCCAGCAGTTTACCAGGGCAGAACACTGAAGCTTTCTTT. This encodes CASSLPGQNTEAFF. This rearrangement joins TRBV28 to TRBJ1-1; weak D call: TRBD1 (5 bases). The germline V gene has CDR1 MDHEN and CDR2 SYDVKM. The CDR3 spans 14 residues. Trimming shortened V by 2 bases and J by 1 base, and 8 bases separated the two germline ends.

The chain combines TRBV11-3 with TRBJ2-3; possible D gene TRBD1, 5 bases. CDR1 SGHNT and CDR2 YENEEA come from the germline V gene. V was trimmed by 1 base and J by 1 base, leaving 12 bases between them. The CDR3 totals 16 residues. In DNA, the CDR3 is TGTGCCAGCAGCTTAGTTGCCACAGGAGGCACAGATACGCAGTATTTT. Residues: CASSLVATGGTDTQYF.

The chain joins TRBV30 to TRBJ1-1; weak D call: TRBD1 (5 bases). Trimming removed 0 bases at V and 4 bases at J, with 15 bases between. This CDR3 has 15 residues. Germline CDR1 reads GTSNPN; CDR2 reads SVGIG (reference sequence). CDR3 nucleotides: TGTGCCTGGAGTGTGGGATTACTAGGGGTCACTGAAGCTTTCTTT. Translation gives CAWSVGLLGVTEAFF.